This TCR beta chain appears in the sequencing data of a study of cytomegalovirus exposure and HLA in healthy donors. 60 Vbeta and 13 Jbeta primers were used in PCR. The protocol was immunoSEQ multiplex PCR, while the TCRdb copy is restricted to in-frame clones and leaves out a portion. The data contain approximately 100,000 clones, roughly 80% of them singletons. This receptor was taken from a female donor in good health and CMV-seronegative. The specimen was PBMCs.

CDR3: CASSLNQLAGGLNEQFF. The CDR3, as DNA: TGCGCCAGCAGCCTTAACCAACTAGCGGGGGGGCTCAATGAGCAGTTCTTC. The chain has TRBV5-1 and TRBJ2-1, with TRBD2 matching over 13 bases. Looked up from germline, CDR1 is SGHRS and CDR2 is YFSETQ. The CDR3 loop spans 17 amino acids. V shed 4 bases, J shed 6 bases, and the junction held 10 bases outside the gene matches. The variable domain in full, with the rest retrieved from reference TRBV5-1 and TRBJ2-1, is KAGVTQTPRYLIKTRGQQVTLSCSPISGHRSVSWYQQTPGQGLQFLFEYFSETQRNKGNFPGRFSGRQFSNSRSEMNVSTLELGDSALYLCASSLNQLAGGLNEQFFGPGTRLTVL.